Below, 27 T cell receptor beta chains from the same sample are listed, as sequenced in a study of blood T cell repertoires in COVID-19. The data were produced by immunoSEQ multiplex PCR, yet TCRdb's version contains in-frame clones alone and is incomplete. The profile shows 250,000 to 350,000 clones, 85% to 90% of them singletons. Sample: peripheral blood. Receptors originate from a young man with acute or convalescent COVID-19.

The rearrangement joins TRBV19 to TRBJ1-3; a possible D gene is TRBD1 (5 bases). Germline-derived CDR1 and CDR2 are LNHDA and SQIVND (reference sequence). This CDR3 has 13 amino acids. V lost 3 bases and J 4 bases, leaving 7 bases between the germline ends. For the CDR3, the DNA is TGTGCCAGTAGTATTTACAGGGGAAACACCATATATTTT. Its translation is CASSIYRGNTIYF. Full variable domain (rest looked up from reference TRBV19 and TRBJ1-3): DGGITQSPKYLFRKEGQNVTLSCEQNLNHDAMYWYRQDPGQGLRLIYYSQIVNDFQKGDIAEGYSVSREKKESFPLTVTSAQKNPTAFYLCASSIYRGNTIYFGEGSWLTVV.

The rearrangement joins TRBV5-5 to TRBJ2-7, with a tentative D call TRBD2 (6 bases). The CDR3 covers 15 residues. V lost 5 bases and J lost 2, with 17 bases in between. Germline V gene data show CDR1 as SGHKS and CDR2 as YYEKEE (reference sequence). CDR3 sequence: CASSETPGLTYEQYF. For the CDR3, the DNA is TGTGCCAGCAGTGAAACCCCGGGACTTACCTACGAGCAGTACTTC.

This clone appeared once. The CDR3 DNA reads TGTGCCTGGAGTCTCGATACCGGGACAGGGATCGGCTACACCTTC. It specifies CAWSLDTGTGIGYTF. The rearrangement uses TRBV30 and TRBJ1-2, with 9 bases identical to TRBD1. The CDR3 loop spans 15 amino acids. CDR1 and CDR2 (germline): GTSNPN, SVGIG (reference sequence). V was pared by 2 bases and J by 8 bases, with 12 bases of the junction left unmatched.

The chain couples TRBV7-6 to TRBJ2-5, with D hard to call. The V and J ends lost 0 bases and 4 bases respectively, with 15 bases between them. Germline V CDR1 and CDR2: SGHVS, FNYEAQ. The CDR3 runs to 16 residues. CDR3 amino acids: CASSLASAALGETQYF. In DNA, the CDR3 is TGTGCCAGCAGCTTAGCATCCGCAGCGTTGGGAGAGACCCAGTACTTC.

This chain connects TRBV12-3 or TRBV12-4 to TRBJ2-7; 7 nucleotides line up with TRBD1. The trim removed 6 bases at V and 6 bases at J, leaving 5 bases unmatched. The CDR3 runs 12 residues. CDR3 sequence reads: CASRTGFAEQYF. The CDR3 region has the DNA TGTGCCAGCAGGACAGGGTTCGCCGAGCAGTACTTC.

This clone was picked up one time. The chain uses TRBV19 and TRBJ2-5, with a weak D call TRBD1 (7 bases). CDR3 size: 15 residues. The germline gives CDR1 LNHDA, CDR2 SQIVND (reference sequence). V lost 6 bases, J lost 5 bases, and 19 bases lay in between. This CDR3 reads CASREGGQNVETQYF. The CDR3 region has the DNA TGTGCCAGTAGAGAGGGGGGACAGAATGTGGAGACCCAGTACTTC.

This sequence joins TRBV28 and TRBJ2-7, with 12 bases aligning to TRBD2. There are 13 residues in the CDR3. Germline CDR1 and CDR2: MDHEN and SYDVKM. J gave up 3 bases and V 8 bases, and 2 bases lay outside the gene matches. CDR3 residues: CASGLAGYYEQYF. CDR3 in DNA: TGTGCCAGCGGACTAGCGGGATACTACGAGCAGTACTTC. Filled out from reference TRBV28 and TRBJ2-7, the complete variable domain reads DVKVTQSSRYLVKRTGEKVFLECVQDMDHENMFWYRQDPGLGLRLIYFSYDVKMKEKGDIPEGYSVSREKKERFSLILESASTNQTSMYLCASGLAGYYEQYFGPGTRLTVT.

The CDR3 protein is CASSLLAGDVQETQYF. The CDR3 coding sequence is TGTGCCAGCAGTTTACTAGCGGGGGATGTTCAAGAGACCCAGTACTTC. This chain links TRBV28 with TRBJ2-5, with 10 bases lining up with TRBD2. The trim removed 2 bases at V and 2 bases at J, leaving 5 bases unmatched. Germline V gives CDR1 MDHEN, CDR2 SYDVKM. This CDR3 is built from 16 residues.

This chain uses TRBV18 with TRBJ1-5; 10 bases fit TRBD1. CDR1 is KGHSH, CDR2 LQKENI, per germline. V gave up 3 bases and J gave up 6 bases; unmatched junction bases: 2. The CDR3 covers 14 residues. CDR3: CASSPTGGLQPQHF. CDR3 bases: TGTGCCAGCTCACCGACAGGGGGCCTTCAGCCCCAGCATTTT.

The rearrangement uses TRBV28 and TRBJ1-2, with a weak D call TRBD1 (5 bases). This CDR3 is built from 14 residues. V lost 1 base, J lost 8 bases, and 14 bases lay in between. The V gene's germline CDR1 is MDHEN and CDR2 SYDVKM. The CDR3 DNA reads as TGTGCCAGCAGTTTATCGGCCAGGGATAAAGGCTACACCTTC. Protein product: CASSLSARDKGYTF.

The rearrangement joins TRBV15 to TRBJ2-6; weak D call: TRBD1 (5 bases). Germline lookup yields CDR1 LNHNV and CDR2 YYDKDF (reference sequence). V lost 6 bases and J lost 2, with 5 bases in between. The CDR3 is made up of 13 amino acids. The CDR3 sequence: CATRGPGANVLTF. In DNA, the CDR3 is TGTGCCACCAGGGGGCCTGGGGCCAACGTCCTGACTTTC.

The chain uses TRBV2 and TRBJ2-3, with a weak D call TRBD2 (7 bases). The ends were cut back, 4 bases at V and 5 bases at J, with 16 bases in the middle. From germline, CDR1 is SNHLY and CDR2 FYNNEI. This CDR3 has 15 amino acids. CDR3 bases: TGTGCCAGCAGTGGACTCGGGGGGCTCCAAGATACGCAGTATTTT. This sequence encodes CASSGLGGLQDTQYF. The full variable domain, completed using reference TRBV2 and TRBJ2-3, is EPEVTQTPSHQVTQMGQEVILRCVPISNHLYFYWYRQILGQKVEFLVSFYNNEISEKSEIFDDQFSVERPDGSNFTLKIRSTKLEDSAMYFCASSGLGGLQDTQYFGPGTRLTVL.

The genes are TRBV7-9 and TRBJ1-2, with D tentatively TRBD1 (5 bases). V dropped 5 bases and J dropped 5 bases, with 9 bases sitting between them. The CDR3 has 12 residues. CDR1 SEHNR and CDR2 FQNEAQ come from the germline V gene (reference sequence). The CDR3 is CASSLRQYGYTF. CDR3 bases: TGTGCCAGCAGCCTTAGACAGTATGGCTACACCTTC.

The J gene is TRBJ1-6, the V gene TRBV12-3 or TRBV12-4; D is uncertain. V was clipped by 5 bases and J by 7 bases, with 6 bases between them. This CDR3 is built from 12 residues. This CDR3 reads CASSVQNSPLHF. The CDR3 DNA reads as TGTGCCAGCAGTGTCCAAAATTCACCCCTCCACTTT.

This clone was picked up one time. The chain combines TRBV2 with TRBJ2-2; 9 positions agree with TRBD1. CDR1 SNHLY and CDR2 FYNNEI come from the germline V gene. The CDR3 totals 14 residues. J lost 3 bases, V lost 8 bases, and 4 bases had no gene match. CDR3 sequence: CASCRTGDTGELFF. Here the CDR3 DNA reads TGTGCCAGCTGTCGGACAGGGGACACCGGGGAGCTGTTTTTT.

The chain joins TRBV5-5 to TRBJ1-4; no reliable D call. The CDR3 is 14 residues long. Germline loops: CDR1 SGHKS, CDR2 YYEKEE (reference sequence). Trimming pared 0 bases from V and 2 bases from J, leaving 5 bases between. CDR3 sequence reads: CASSLGQTNEKLFF. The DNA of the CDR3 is TGTGCCAGCAGCTTGGGGCAGACTAATGAAAAACTGTTTTTT.

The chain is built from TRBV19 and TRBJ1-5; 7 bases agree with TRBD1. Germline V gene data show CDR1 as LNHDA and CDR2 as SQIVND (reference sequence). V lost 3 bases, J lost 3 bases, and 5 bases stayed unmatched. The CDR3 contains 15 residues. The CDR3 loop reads CASSIDRALNQPQHF. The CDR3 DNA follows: TGTGCCAGTAGTATTGACAGGGCCCTCAATCAGCCCCAGCATTTT.

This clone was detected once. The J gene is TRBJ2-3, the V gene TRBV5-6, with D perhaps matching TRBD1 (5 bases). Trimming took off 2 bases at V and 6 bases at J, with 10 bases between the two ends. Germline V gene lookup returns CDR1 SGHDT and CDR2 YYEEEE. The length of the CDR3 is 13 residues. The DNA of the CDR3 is TGTGCCAGCAGCTTACAGGATTTCGATACGCAGTATTTT. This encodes CASSLQDFDTQYF.

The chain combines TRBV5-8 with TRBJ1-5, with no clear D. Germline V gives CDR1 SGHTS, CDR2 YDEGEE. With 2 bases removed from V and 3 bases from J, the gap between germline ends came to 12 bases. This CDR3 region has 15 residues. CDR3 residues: CASSFRVRNNQPQHF. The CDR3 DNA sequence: TGTGCCAGCAGCTTCCGGGTCCGAAACAATCAGCCCCAGCATTTT.

CDR3 residues: CASSGQGAKFSEAFF. CDR3 in DNA: TGTGCCAGCAGTGGCCAGGGGGCGAAGTTTTCTGAAGCTTTCTTT. This chain links TRBV25-1 with TRBJ1-1; 8 positions agree with TRBD1. This CDR3 is built from 15 residues. The germline V gene encodes CDR1 MGHDK and CDR2 SYGVNS. The junction had 10 bases not matched to a gene; V was cut back by 4 bases and J by 6 bases.

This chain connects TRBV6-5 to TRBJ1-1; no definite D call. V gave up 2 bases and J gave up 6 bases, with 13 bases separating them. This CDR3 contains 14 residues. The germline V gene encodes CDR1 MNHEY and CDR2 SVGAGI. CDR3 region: CASSYGRVGAEAFF. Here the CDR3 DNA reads TGTGCCAGCAGTTACGGGAGGGTTGGAGCTGAAGCTTTCTTT.

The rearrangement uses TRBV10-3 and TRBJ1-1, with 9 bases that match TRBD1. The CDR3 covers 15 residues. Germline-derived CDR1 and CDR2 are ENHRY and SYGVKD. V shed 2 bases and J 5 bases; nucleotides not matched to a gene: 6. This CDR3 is CAISEPGTGRTEAFF. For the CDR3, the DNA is TGTGCCATCAGTGAGCCGGGGACAGGGAGGACTGAAGCTTTCTTT.

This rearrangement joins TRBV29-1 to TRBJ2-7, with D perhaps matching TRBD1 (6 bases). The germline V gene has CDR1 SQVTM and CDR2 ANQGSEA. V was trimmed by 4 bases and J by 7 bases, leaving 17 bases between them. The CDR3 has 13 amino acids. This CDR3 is CSVGSLGAREQYF. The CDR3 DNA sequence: TGCAGCGTTGGGTCTTTGGGGGCGAGGGAGCAGTACTTC.

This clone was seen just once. The CDR3 is CASSRTTGEEKLFF. The DNA of the CDR3 is TGTGCCAGCAGTAGGACAACGGGAGAAGAAAAACTGTTTTTT. The J gene is TRBJ1-4, the V gene TRBV6-5; a possible D gene is TRBD1 (5 bases). Germline V gene data show CDR1 as MNHEY and CDR2 as SVGAGI. This CDR3 spans 14 amino acids. Trimming removed 5 bases from V and 8 bases from J, with 15 bases in between.

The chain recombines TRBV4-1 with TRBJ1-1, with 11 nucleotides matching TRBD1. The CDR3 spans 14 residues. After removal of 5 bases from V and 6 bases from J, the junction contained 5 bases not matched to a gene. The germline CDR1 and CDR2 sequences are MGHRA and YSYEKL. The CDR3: CASSAGQGASEAFF. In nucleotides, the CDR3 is TGCGCCAGCAGCGCCGGACAGGGGGCCTCTGAAGCTTTCTTT.

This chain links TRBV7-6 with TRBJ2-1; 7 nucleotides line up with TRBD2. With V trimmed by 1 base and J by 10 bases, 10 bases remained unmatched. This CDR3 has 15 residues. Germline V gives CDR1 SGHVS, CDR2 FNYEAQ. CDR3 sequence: CASSLGGSGVREQFF. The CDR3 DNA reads TGTGCCAGCAGCTTAGGCGGGAGCGGGGTAAGGGAGCAGTTCTTC.

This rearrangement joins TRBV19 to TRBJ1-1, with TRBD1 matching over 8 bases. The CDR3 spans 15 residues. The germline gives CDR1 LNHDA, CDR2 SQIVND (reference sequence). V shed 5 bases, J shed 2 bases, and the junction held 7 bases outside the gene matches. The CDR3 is CASSLSGTGNTEAFF. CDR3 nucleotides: TGTGCCAGTAGTCTCTCCGGGACAGGAAACACTGAAGCTTTCTTT. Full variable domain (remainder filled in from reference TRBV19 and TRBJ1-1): DGGITQSPKYLFRKEGQNVTLSCEQNLNHDAMYWYRQDPGQGLRLIYYSQIVNDFQKGDIAEGYSVSREKKESFPLTVTSAQKNPTAFYLCASSLSGTGNTEAFFGQGTRLTVV.